This paragraph reports one TCR beta chain. No antigen is known for it. The data originate from a study of T-cell memory formation after mild COVID-19. The CDR3 has 14 amino acids. Deletions cut 7 bases from V and 2 bases from J, with 11 bases between. Overall study findings and caveats: Contracting CD4+ clones were located mainly in CM and EM, and CD8+ clones in EMRA.

5'RACE, which relied on constant-segment primers, yielded TCR alpha and TCR beta cDNA libraries carrying sample barcodes and UMIs. In TCRdb, the 5' RACE reads were re-called with MiXCR into one record per CDR3 protein. This sample yields 250,000 to 400,000 distinct CDR3 sequences, of which 13% to 15% are seen a single time; around 23% belongs to the top ten. The sample comprised PBMCs or a T cell subset sorted from them (not recorded which). V usage is TRBV12-3 or TRBV12-4 and J usage is TRBJ2-2; D remains ambiguous. This TCR came from a man younger than 35 who had mild COVID-19 (a few samples of this study predate the infection). Cell type and time point are not known. DNA for the CDR3: TGTGCCAGCACTGTACAGATAAACACCGGGGAGCTGTTTTTT. Its translation: CASTVQINTGELFF.